The 26 T cell receptor beta chains presented below share a single source sample, sequenced in a study of early T cells in non-severe SARS-CoV-2 infection. TCRdb used MiXCR to reprocess the 5' RACE reads, holding one entry per CDR3 protein. Among roughly 83,000 distinct CDR3 sequences listed, more than 9% were seen once. The sequencing here drew on whole blood, taken at baseline. Source of these receptors: an adult who was a healthcare worker with PCR-confirmed SARS-CoV-2 infection or an uninfected control (not recorded which).

Ten or more counts support this clonotype. V and J are TRBV30 and TRBJ1-1, with a tentative D call TRBD1 (6 bases). CDR3 length: 12 amino acids. The germline gives CDR1 GTSNPN, CDR2 SVGIG (reference sequence). The V and J ends lost 3 bases and 1 base respectively, with 6 bases between them. The CDR3 coding sequence is TGTGCCTGGAGACAGGGGAACACTGAAGCTTTCTTT. As protein: CAWRQGNTEAFF.

This clonotype was seen more than once but under ten times. J is TRBJ2-1 and V is TRBV11-1; D is perhaps TRBD1 or TRBD2 (7 bases each). CDR3 length: 16 residues. V gave up 5 bases and J gave up 4 bases, with 18 bases separating them. Germline lookup yields CDR1 SGHAT and CDR2 FQDESV (reference sequence). Here the CDR3 reads CASSRWEGAPYNEQFF. CDR3 DNA: TGTGCCAGCAGCCGCTGGGAGGGGGCGCCTTACAATGAGCAGTTCTTC.

This chain joins TRBV2 and TRBJ2-7; TRBD2 is a possible D gene (5 bases). Trimming left V 7 bases short and J 6 bases short, with 10 bases between. From germline, CDR1 is SNHLY and CDR2 FYNNEI. The CDR3 is 11 residues long. The CDR3 DNA sequence: TGTGCCAGCACGAGGGCTGCCGAGCAGTACTTC. Encoded protein: CASTRAAEQYF.

The chain couples TRBV10-3 to TRBJ2-1; 9 nucleotides agree with TRBD2. The junction had 9 bases not matched to a gene; V was cut back by 2 bases and J by 7 bases. CDR3 size: 16 residues. From germline, CDR1 is ENHRY and CDR2 SYGVKD. This chain's CDR3 is CAISEGIAGEENEQFF. CDR3 bases: TGTGCCATCAGTGAGGGAATAGCGGGAGAAGAAAATGAGCAGTTCTTC.

This clonotype came up a few times. The rearrangement uses TRBV7-2 and TRBJ2-5; 7 bases align to TRBD1. CDR1 and CDR2 from the germline V gene are SGHTA and FQGNSA. The CDR3 totals 19 residues. V gave up 2 bases and J gave up 7 bases; unmatched junction bases: 22. In DNA form, the CDR3 reads TGTGCCAGCAGCTTAAGCCCTATAAAGGACAGGCCCGAAGCAGTGACCCAGTACTTC. Protein: CASSLSPIKDRPEAVTQYF.

This clonotype was seen a handful of times. The J gene is TRBJ2-7, the V gene TRBV7-2; unclear D gene. Trimming took off 5 bases at V and 1 base at J, with 12 bases between the two ends. The germline gives CDR1 SGHTA, CDR2 FQGNSA. This CDR3 comprises 14 residues. CDR3 DNA sequence: TGTGCCAGCAGCCCAAAAGGGCCGTCCTACGAGCAGTACTTC. Residues: CASSPKGPSYEQYF.

This clonotype was recorded a few times. At one of its ends the junction is not consistent with the germline gene, which may arise from a read error. The CDR3 sequence is CASSDGQGGSSSTF. The CDR3 DNA reads TGTGCCAGCAGTGATGGACAGGGTGGGTCCAGCAGCACTTTT. The V and J genes are TRBV6-1 and TRBJ1-3, with 8 bases aligning to TRBD1. Germline loops: CDR1 MNHNS, CDR2 SASEGT. The CDR3 extends over 14 amino acids.

The chain links TRBV5-4 to TRBJ2-5; D call uncertain. Trimming took 4 bases from V and 5 from J, leaving 12 bases between them. This CDR3 is 13 amino acids long. Germline V gene sequence: CDR1 SGHNT, CDR2 YYREEE (reference sequence). CDR3 in amino acids: CASSPRSPETQYF. CDR3 bases: TGTGCCAGCAGCCCCCGTAGTCCGGAGACCCAGTACTTC. The full variable domain, its missing parts supplied by reference TRBV5-4 and TRBJ2-5, is ETGVTQSPTHLIKTRGQQVTLRCSSQSGHNTVSWYQQALGQGPQFIFQYYREEENGRGNFPPRFSGLQFPNYSSELNVNALELDDSALYLCASSPRSPETQYFGPGTRLLVL.

The V call is TRBV2, the J call TRBJ1-4; TRBD1 matches at 8 bases. CDR1 and CDR2 (germline): SNHLY, FYNNEI. The CDR3 sequence is 14 residues long. Trimming took 4 bases from V and 8 from J; bases not matched to a gene: 6. The CDR3 DNA sequence: TGTGCCAGCAGTGGGGACAGGAGTACCGAAAAACTGTTTTTT. Translation gives CASSGDRSTEKLFF.

The chain has TRBV7-9 and TRBJ1-1, with 7 bases lining up with TRBD1. Germline trimming cut 10 bases from V and 2 bases from J; bases unmatched to any gene: 4. The length of the CDR3 is 12 residues. The germline V gene encodes CDR1 SEHNR and CDR2 FQNEAQ (reference sequence). CDR3 sequence reads: CATRTGNTEAFF. The DNA of the CDR3 is TGTGCCACCAGGACAGGAAACACTGAAGCTTTCTTT.

This clonotype was seen many times. The V call is TRBV18, the J call TRBJ1-2; 7 bases map to TRBD1. There are 17 residues in the CDR3. The V segment lost 5 bases and the J segment 4 bases; nucleotides outside the gene matches: 16. The germline V gene encodes CDR1 KGHSH and CDR2 LQKENI. In DNA, the CDR3 is TGTGCCAGCTCATCCTCGCCACGGGACAGAGGGGTCTATGGCTACACCTTC. Its translation is CASSSSPRDRGVYGYTF. Full variable domain (outside the CDR3, taken from reference TRBV18 and TRBJ1-2): NAGVMQNPRHLVRRRGQEARLRCSPMKGHSHVYWYRQLPEEGLKFMVYLQKENIIDESGMPKERFSAEFPKEGPSILRIQQVVRGDSAAYFCASSSSPRDRGVYGYTFGSGTRLTVV.

There are a few counts of this clonotype. This rearrangement joins TRBV9 to TRBJ1-2; D unclear. From germline, CDR1 is SGDLS and CDR2 YYNGEE. The V end lost 4 bases, the J end lost 2 bases, and 18 bases lay between the germline ends. The CDR3 totals 16 residues. As DNA, the CDR3 is TGTGCCAGCAGCCCTACGTCGGCACCCAGGAACTATGGCTACACCTTC. It translates to CASSPTSAPRNYGYTF.

This clonotype has only a few counts. The chain combines TRBV27 with TRBJ2-3, with D unresolved. The CDR3 loop spans 15 amino acids. V lost 6 bases and J 5 bases, leaving 18 bases between the germline ends. The germline V gene has CDR1 MNHEY and CDR2 SMNVEV (reference sequence). Here the CDR3 DNA reads TGTGCCAGCAGCTCCGGAGCCCGGGTTTTAGATACGCAGTATTTT. Its protein is CASSSGARVLDTQYF.

In this sample, this clonotype turned up many times. The CDR3 DNA reads as TGTGCCAGCAGCGGTTTCCGGACCTCTGGGGCCAACGTCCTGACTTTC. Its protein product is CASSGFRTSGANVLTF. The J gene is TRBJ2-6, the V gene TRBV9; D gene uncertain. V was trimmed by 3 bases and J by 0 bases, leaving 10 bases between them. This CDR3 contains 16 residues. Germline V gives CDR1 SGDLS, CDR2 YYNGEE.

The J gene is TRBJ2-1, the V gene TRBV20-1, with 7 positions matching TRBD1. With V trimmed by 7 bases and J by 2 bases, 2 bases remained unmatched. CDR3 length: 12 amino acids. CDR1 and CDR2 from the germline V gene are DFQATT and SNEGSKA (reference sequence). The CDR3: CSGQGTYNEQFF. In DNA form, the CDR3 reads TGCAGTGGACAGGGCACCTACAATGAGCAGTTCTTC.

Ten or more counts support this clonotype. The V gene is TRBV10-3, the J gene TRBJ1-1; D gene unclear. The CDR3 covers 13 residues. In germline, CDR1 is ENHRY, CDR2 SYGVKD. V lost 6 bases and J lost 5, with 13 bases in between. CDR3 coding DNA: TGTGCCATCAGCGAGGACGTGAGGACTGAAGCTTTCTTT. This codes for CAISEDVRTEAFF.

The rearrangement uses TRBV12-3 or TRBV12-4 and TRBJ2-1; 9 bases line up with TRBD1. The CDR3 runs 14 residues. V gave up 4 bases and J gave up 5 bases; unmatched junction bases: 3. The DNA of the CDR3 is TGTGCCAGCAGTTACAGGGGGCTAGACAATGAGCAGTTCTTC. It translates to CASSYRGLDNEQFF.

This clonotype was observed at least ten times. The genes are TRBV28 and TRBJ2-3; 8 nucleotides align to TRBD2. J was trimmed by 6 bases and V by 4 bases; bases with no gene match: 12. Looked up from germline, CDR1 is MDHEN and CDR2 is SYDVKM. There are 16 residues in the CDR3. For the CDR3, the DNA is TGTGCCAGCAGTTCCCTACGGGGGGGGGTGAGGGATACGCAGTATTTT. Amino acid sequence: CASSSLRGGVRDTQYF.

This chain connects TRBV3-1 to TRBJ2-1, with a weak D call TRBD2 (7 bases). V was pared by 0 bases and J by 9 bases, with 12 bases between. The CDR3 totals 14 residues. Looked up from germline, CDR1 is LGHDT and CDR2 is YNNKEL (reference sequence). The CDR3 spells CASSQDAGALEQFF. The CDR3 DNA sequence: TGTGCCAGCAGCCAAGATGCGGGGGCTCTTGAGCAGTTCTTC.

V and J are TRBV7-9 and TRBJ2-3, with D maybe TRBD1 (5 bases). Germline CDR1 and CDR2: SEHNR and FQNEAQ (reference sequence). The V gene lost 5 bases and the J gene lost 5 bases, with 14 bases spanning the gap. CDR3 size: 14 residues. The CDR3 protein is CASSPMGQGDTQYF. DNA of the CDR3: TGTGCCAGCAGCCCAATGGGTCAGGGAGATACGCAGTATTTT.

Many counts were recorded for this clonotype. The chain employs TRBV28 and TRBJ1-4; perhaps TRBD1 as D (5 bases). The V gene lost 0 bases and the J gene lost 8 bases, with 10 bases spanning the gap. Germline V gene data show CDR1 as MDHEN and CDR2 as SYDVKM. This CDR3 contains 14 residues. Written as DNA, the CDR3 is TGTGCCAGCAGTTTATGGCAGGGCGGGGAAAAACTGTTTTTT. Translating it yields CASSLWQGGEKLFF.

This clonotype was found a few times. This chain joins TRBV29-1 and TRBJ2-2, with 10 bases matching TRBD1. CDR3 size: 14 residues. The V and J ends lost 3 bases and 8 bases, in that order; junction bases with no gene match: 6. The germline V gene encodes CDR1 SQVTM and CDR2 ANQGSEA. The CDR3 spells CSVDGTGVGGELFF. The CDR3, as DNA: TGCAGCGTTGACGGGACAGGGGTAGGAGGGGAGCTGTTTTTT.

This clonotype is medium-sized. The chain has TRBV28 and TRBJ2-3; D possibly corresponds to TRBD1 (6 bases). Germline-derived CDR1 and CDR2 are MDHEN and SYDVKM. The V gene lost 3 bases and the J gene lost 5 bases, with 15 bases spanning the gap. This CDR3 has 15 residues. In DNA form, the CDR3 reads TGTGCCAGCAGTTTGAACCCAGGGGTTGGAGATACGCAGTATTTT. Protein product: CASSLNPGVGDTQYF. Looking up the rest from reference TRBV28 and TRBJ2-3 gives the full variable domain: DVKVTQSSRYLVKRTGEKVFLECVQDMDHENMFWYRQDPGLGLRLIYFSYDVKMKEKGDIPEGYSVSREKKERFSLILESASTNQTSMYLCASSLNPGVGDTQYFGPGTRLTVL.

The V call is TRBV20-1, the J call TRBJ2-1, with D possibly being TRBD2 (6 bases). CDR1 and CDR2 from the germline V gene are DFQATT and SNEGSKA (reference sequence). This CDR3 comprises 14 residues. The V gene lost 6 bases and the J gene lost 6 bases, with 18 bases spanning the gap. CDR3 sequence (DNA): TGCAGTGCCACGCCTGGCGGGAATTTCAATGAGCAGTTCTTC. Protein: CSATPGGNFNEQFF.

V usage is TRBV20-1 and J usage is TRBJ2-2; the D gene is possibly TRBD1 (6 bases). Germline CDR1 reads DFQATT; CDR2 reads SNEGSKA (reference sequence). CDR3 length: 14 amino acids. V was pared by 6 bases and J by 4 bases, with 15 bases between. The CDR3 DNA follows: TGCAGTGCCAACAGGGCGGTTAGCACCGGGGAGCTGTTTTTT. Protein sequence: CSANRAVSTGELFF.

This clonotype was seen a handful of times. V is TRBV5-4 and J is TRBJ1-2, with TRBD1 identical over 9 bases. This CDR3 has 14 amino acids. V trimming: 4 bases; J trimming: 6 bases; junction bases outside the gene matches: 7. Germline V gene data show CDR1 as SGHNT and CDR2 as YYREEE (reference sequence). CDR3 in DNA: TGTGCCAGCAGCGGGGGACAGGGAATTCATGGCTACACCTTC. This codes for CASSGGQGIHGYTF.